This T cell receptor beta chain is drawn from a study of blood T cell repertoires in COVID-19. At the level of the study: From the United States, Italy and Spain came samples of acute and convalescent COVID-19. Sources were T cells, B-cell-depleted T cells, or PBMCs; the material itself was cDNA or gDNA.

Original analysis: Using reference gene primer amplification, nucleated cell counts were estimated. Libraries were prepared by immunoSEQ multiplex PCR; TCRdb keeps only in-frame clonotypes and omits some of them. That table gives V, J and clone size, and the DNA gave D and trimming. The sample includes about 270,000 clones, roughly 90% of them seen just once. V lost 5 bases, J lost 3 bases, and 4 bases stayed unmatched. The CDR3 loop spans 14 amino acids. Germline lookup yields CDR1 MNHEY and CDR2 SMNVEV (reference sequence). This clone was counted once. The chain uses TRBV27 and TRBJ2-5; 9 nucleotides line up with TRBD1. The TCR originated in a man aged 55-75 years who had recovered from COVID-19. The source material was peripheral blood. The CDR3 region is CASSPGDREETQYF. Here the CDR3 DNA reads TGTGCCAGCAGTCCAGGGGACAGGGAAGAGACCCAGTACTTC.